This entry concerns a single T cell receptor (beta chain). The data are from a study of blood T cell repertoires in COVID-19. Across the whole study: Both acute and convalescent COVID-19 samples were obtained from the United States, Italy and Spain. PBMCs, B-cell-depleted T cells, or T cells provided the cDNA or gDNA that made up the material.

Authors' analysis steps: The authors estimated nucleated cell counts from reference gene primer amplification. The repertoire was sequenced with immunoSEQ multiplex PCR; TCRdb's copy has only in-frame clones and lacks some. V and J calls and clone size come straight from that table; D and trimming were deduced from the DNA. The top ten clones hold roughly 0.84% of a sample with a few hundred thousand clones, about 87% of them seen once. During active infection, Seattle patients enrolled and were then monitored through disease. CDR1 is LGHNT, CDR2 FRNRAP, per germline. The CDR3 is 19 residues long. V was clipped by 3 bases and J by 0 bases; unmatched bases: 7.

The chain employs TRBV12-5 and TRBJ2-2; 13 bases are shared with TRBD2. The sequence was obtained from a man aged 18 to 29 with COVID-19, enrolled during active disease. The sequenced material came from peripheral blood. The chain's CDR3 is CASGLTSGGAIANTGELFF. The CDR3 nucleotides are TGTGCTAGTGGTTTAACTAGCGGGGGGGCTATCGCGAACACCGGGGAGCTGTTTTTT.